The rows below give T cell receptor beta chains drawn from one sample of a study of OX40 agonist ivuxolimab in advanced cancers. Here immunoSEQ multiplex PCR was the method, and the copy in TCRdb shows in-frame clones only, minus some. Seen here are 70,000 to 100,000 clones, over 80% observed once, and the top ten hold 7.4%. This specimen was CD4+ or CD8+ T cells sorted from blood, taken in a trial of the OX40 agonist ivuxolimab. All receptors derive from an adult with an advanced solid tumor such as melanoma, head and neck, liver or kidney cancer. CDR3s include the opening cysteine and the closing phenylalanine or tryptophan. D genes are given only for firm matches. Clone size is stated in some rows and not others, as once, few, many or a class when expanded.

TRBD1	15	TRBJ1-1	.	TRBV7-9	CASSLGPGGYTEAFF	TGTGCCAGCAGCTTAGGGCCAGGGGGGTACACTGAAGCTTTCTTT
.	13	TRBJ2-7	.	TRBV5-1	CASRGDGIYEQYF	TGCGCCAGCAGGGGAGATGGAATCTACGAGCAGTACTTC
TRBD2	14	TRBJ2-7	.	TRBV7-3	CASSAGLAGYEQYF	TGTGCCAGCAGCGCGGGACTAGCGGGGTACGAGCAGTACTTC
.	12	TRBJ1-1	.	TRBV15	CATSAGFPEAFF	TGTGCCACCAGCGCAGGTTTTCCTGAAGCTTTCTTT
.	10	TRBJ2-7	.	TRBV2	CASRGNEQYF	TGTGCCAGCAGGGGGAACGAGCAGTACTTC
.	15	TRBJ1-3	few	TRBV5-1	CASSRDPASGNTIYF	TGCGCCAGCAGCCGGGACCCCGCGTCGGGAAACACCATATATTTT
.	11	TRBJ1-1	.	TRBV4-2	CASSQGDQAFF	TGTGCCAGCAGCCAGGGGGACCAAGCTTTCTTT
.	14	TRBJ1-2	.	TRBV9	CASSVVSTGYGYTF	TGTGCCAGCAGCGTAGTGAGCACTGGGTATGGCTACACCTTC
.	12	TRBJ1-2	.	TRBV6-1	CASSGTVYGYTF	TGTGCCAGCAGTGGGACAGTCTATGGCTACACCTTC
TRBD1	16	TRBJ2-7	.	TRBV4-1	CASSQRPTGHSYEQYF	TGCGCCAGCAGCCAGAGACCGACAGGGCACTCCTACGAGCAGTACTTC
.	15	TRBJ1-6	.	TRBV28	CASMRRSSYNSPLHF	TGTGCCAGCATGAGGAGAAGCTCCTATAATTCACCCCTCCACTTT
TRBD1	15	TRBJ1-5	.	TRBV28	CASSHRQGGYQPQHF	TGTGCCAGCAGTCACCGACAGGGTGGCTATCAGCCCCAGCATTTT
.	13	TRBJ2-2	.	TRBV11-3	CASSLGGTGELFF	TGTGCCAGCAGCTTAGGGGGCACCGGGGAGCTGTTTTTT
.	14	TRBJ2-5	.	TRBV2	CASSFRQDQETQYF	TGTGCCAGCAGCTTCCGACAGGACCAAGAGACCCAGTACTTC
.	18	TRBJ2-3	.	TRBV15	CATSRSRQFLGSADTQYF	TGTGCCACCAGCAGGTCAAGACAGTTCCTTGGGAGCGCAGATACGCAGTATTTT
TRBD2	17	TRBJ2-3	.	TRBV19	CASSLPITSGIGDTQYF	TGTGCCAGTAGTCTACCTATAACTAGCGGGATTGGAGATACGCAGTATTTT
.	16	TRBJ2-1	once	TRBV18	CASSPPLEGSYNEQFF	TGTGCCAGCTCACCCCCTCTAGAGGGTTCCTACAATGAGCAGTTCTTC
TRBD1	15	TRBJ1-4	.	TRBV19	CASKDRGIGREKLFF	TGTGCCAGTAAAGACAGGGGGATAGGTCGTGAAAAACTGTTTTTT
.	13	TRBJ2-7	.	TRBV5-4	CASSLGPIYEQYF	TGTGCCAGCAGCTTGGGACCAATCTACGAGCAGTACTTC
.	14	TRBJ2-7	.	TRBV7-9	CASSPRGAGYEQYF	TGTGCCAGCAGCCCCCGGGGGGCTGGGTACGAGCAGTACTTC
.	13	TRBJ2-2	.	TRBV19	CASSDYFTGELFF	TGTGCCAGTAGTGACTATTTCACCGGGGAGCTGTTTTTT
TRBD1	17	TRBJ2-1	.	TRBV7-9	CASSLGTVPSSYNEQFF	TGTGCCAGCAGCTTGGGGACAGTTCCGAGCTCCTACAATGAGCAGTTCTTC
.	13	TRBJ1-4	.	TRBV6-1	CASTLVPGEKLFF	TGTGCCAGCACCCTTGTCCCAGGCGAAAAACTGTTTTTT
.	12	TRBJ2-2	.	TRBV5-4	CASSPSTGELFF	TGTGCCAGCAGCCCGTCCACCGGGGAGCTGTTTTTT
TRBD1	14	TRBJ2-1	.	TRBV18	CASSPSQGVNEQFF	TGTGCCAGCTCACCATCCCAGGGGGTAAATGAGCAGTTCTTC
TRBD2	14	TRBJ2-7	.	TRBV7-9	CASSSGTSGRVEYF	TGTGCCAGCAGCTCCGGGACTAGCGGGAGGGTGGAGTACTTC
TRBD1	13	TRBJ2-5	.	TRBV11-2	CASSLTGGGVQYF	TGTGCCAGCAGCTTAACAGGGGGCGGCGTGCAGTACTTC
.	15	TRBJ1-1	.	TRBV11-1	CASSLARGGSAEAFF	TGTGCCAGCAGCTTAGCGCGGGGGGGGTCGGCTGAAGCTTTCTTT
.	15	TRBJ2-5	.	TRBV5-1	CASSFRGQGQETQYF	TGCGCCAGCAGCTTCCGGGGCCAGGGCCAAGAGACCCAGTACTTC
TRBD1	17	TRBJ2-7	.	TRBV7-9	CASSLGQGAQSSYEQYF	TGTGCCAGCAGCTTGGGACAGGGGGCTCAAAGCTCCTACGAGCAGTACTTC
.	14	TRBJ2-5	once	TRBV28	CASSKVRLKETQYF	TGTGCCAGCAGTAAGGTCAGGCTAAAAGAGACCCAGTACTTC
.	14	TRBJ1-5	.	TRBV6-5	CASSYGGEGQPQHF	TGTGCCAGCAGTTACGGGGGGGAAGGGCAGCCCCAGCATTTT
.	13	TRBJ1-1	.	TRBV28	CASQGPMNTEAFF	TGTGCCAGCCAAGGACCGATGAACACTGAAGCTTTCTTT
.	17	TRBJ2-7	medium-sized	TRBV5-1	CASSRGSSPAVSYEQYF	TGCGCCAGCAGCCGCGGAAGTTCACCAGCCGTCTCCTACGAGCAGTACTTC
.	15	TRBJ2-1	.	TRBV11-3	CASSLAGDHYNEQFF	TGTGCCAGCAGCTTAGCGGGAGATCACTACAATGAGCAGTTCTTC
.	16	TRBJ1-5	.	TRBV16	CASSQGSRTSNQPQHF	TGTGCCAGCAGCCAAGGGTCACGGACGAGCAATCAGCCCCAGCATTTT
.	17	TRBJ2-7	.	TRBV28	CASSFSQGQVGPYEQYF	TGTGCCAGCAGTTTTTCCCAGGGGCAGGTAGGGCCCTACGAGCAGTACTTC
.	14	TRBJ1-1	.	TRBV5-4	CASSSGTPNTEAFF	TGTGCCAGCAGCTCTGGGACACCGAACACTGAAGCTTTCTTT
TRBD2	18	TRBJ2-7	.	TRBV11-3	CATSSGTSDRQLSYEQYF	TGTGCCACCTCGAGCGGGACTAGCGATCGACAACTCTCCTACGAGCAGTACTTC
.	16	TRBJ2-7	once	TRBV28	CASSSREEGVGHEQYF	TGTGCCAGCAGTTCTAGGGAGGAGGGTGTCGGGCACGAGCAGTACTTC
.	14	TRBJ1-1	few	TRBV6-1	CASSEAGDGTEAFF	TGTGCCAGCAGTGAAGCGGGAGACGGAACTGAAGCTTTCTTT
.	15	TRBJ1-4	.	TRBV15	CATSRVSGANEKLFF	TGTGCCACCAGCAGAGTTTCTGGGGCTAATGAAAAACTGTTTTTT
.	16	TRBJ1-3	.	TRBV9	CASSVGRTPSGNTIYF	TGTGCCAGCAGCGTAGGCAGAACCCCCTCTGGAAACACCATATATTTT
.	13	TRBJ2-1	.	TRBV5-4	CASSATDLNEQFF	TGTGCCAGCAGCGCCACCGACCTCAATGAGCAGTTCTTC
TRBD1	12	TRBJ2-1	.	TRBV29-1	CSVPGQGFEQFF	TGCAGCGTTCCGGGACAGGGGTTTGAGCAGTTCTTC